This T cell receptor beta chain was sequenced for a study of cytomegalovirus exposure and HLA in healthy donors. Study conclusions and caveats: Differences between HLA loci emerged in a later analysis of TCR association rates, with DRB1 most and HLA-C fewest. TCR beta V- and J-gene trimming was later associated with a missense DCLRE1C variant. One later analysis reportedly identified an Asian-associated ancestry cluster that showed fewer N-insertions than the roughly 700-donor mean.

Both 60 Vbeta primers and 13 Jbeta primers went into the PCR. Here immunoSEQ multiplex PCR was the method, and the copy in TCRdb shows in-frame clones only, minus some. The ten most abundant clones cover around 6% of a sample with fewer than 200,000 clones. Worth noting for this clone: The antigen is undetermined.

Sequencing was performed on PBMCs. This receptor was obtained from a man aged 25-45 years in good health and CMV-seronegative.

The CDR3 reads CASSSWFGQVEAFF. DNA for the CDR3: TGTGCCAGCAGCTCCTGGTTTGGACAGGTGGAAGCTTTCTTT. This chain links TRBV11-2 with TRBJ1-1, with 7 bases lining up with TRBD1. This CDR3 comprises 14 residues. V dropped 4 bases and J dropped 8; count of bases not matched to a gene: 10. CDR1 and CDR2 from the germline V gene are SGHAT and FQNNGV.